These 22 T cell receptor beta chains originate from one sample sequenced in a study of blood T cell repertoires in COVID-19. Profiling relied on immunoSEQ multiplex PCR, and the TCRdb table lists in-frame clones only, not all of them. Here the sample spans about 110,000 clones, 84% being singletons. Sequenced material: peripheral blood. The receptors shown here come from a woman aged 60-75 years with acute or convalescent COVID-19.

The rearrangement joins TRBV4-2 to TRBJ2-5; 12 nucleotides agree with TRBD1. The germline CDR1 and CDR2 sequences are LGHNA and YNFKEQ. The CDR3 totals 14 residues. Germline trimming cut 8 bases from V and 4 bases from J; bases unmatched to any gene: 5. The CDR3 DNA follows: TGTGCCAGCGCCGGGGACAGGGGGCCAGAGACCCAGTACTTC. Its translation is CASAGDRGPETQYF.

This clone is a singleton in its sample. The chain is built from TRBV19 and TRBJ2-7, with D maybe TRBD1 (6 bases). The CDR3 length is 12 residues. Germline V lookup: CDR1 LNHDA, CDR2 SQIVND (reference sequence). V shed 5 bases and J shed 6 bases, with 11 bases lying between them. As DNA, the CDR3 is TGTGCCAGTAGTCACAGGGCCTCCGAGCAGTACTTC. It translates to CASSHRASEQYF.

The CDR3 spells CASSGTGNQPQHF. The CDR3 coding sequence is TGTGCCAGCAGTGGGACAGGCAATCAGCCCCAGCATTTT. V and J are TRBV12-3 or TRBV12-4 and TRBJ1-5; 7 nucleotides match TRBD1. The ends lost 5 bases at V and 2 bases at J; junction bases unmatched: 0. This CDR3 spans 13 amino acids.

The chain recombines TRBV6-5 with TRBJ2-3, with TRBD2 identical over 10 bases. CDR1 is MNHEY and CDR2 is SVGAGI in the germline V gene. The CDR3 consists of 15 residues. V lost 5 bases and J lost 8; bases outside the gene matches: 10. CDR3 in DNA: TGTGCCAGCAGTCCTCTAGCGGGAGTTCGGGTTACGCAGTATTTT. The encoded protein is CASSPLAGVRVTQYF.

V gene TRBV28 combines with J gene TRBJ2-5, with 8 bases that match TRBD2. From germline, CDR1 is MDHEN and CDR2 SYDVKM. The ends lost 6 bases at V and 4 bases at J; junction bases unmatched: 10. The CDR3 covers 15 residues. In DNA, the CDR3 is TGTGCCAGCAGATCCCGGGGGGGTGGAAGAGAGACCCAGTACTTC. Translated: CASRSRGGGRETQYF.

The rearrangement links TRBV10-1 to TRBJ2-7; 8 bases are a match to TRBD1. The CDR3 sequence is 14 residues long. Germline loops: CDR1 WNHNN, CDR2 SYGVQD (reference sequence). The junction had 7 bases not matched to a gene; V was cut back by 0 bases and J by 9 bases. The DNA of the CDR3 is TGCGCCAGCAGTGAGTCCAGACAGGGGATGGGGCAGTACTTC. This gives the protein CASSESRQGMGQYF.

CDR3 bases: TGTGCCAGCAGCTTACTTCTGGGGGCAAACACTGAAGCTTTCTTT. Protein: CASSLLLGANTEAFF. The chain is built from TRBV7-8 and TRBJ1-1; a possible D gene is TRBD1 (6 bases). The CDR3 extends over 15 amino acids. Trimming shortened V by 2 bases and J by 2 bases, and 12 bases separated the two germline ends. CDR1 is SGHVS and CDR2 is FQNEAQ in the germline V gene. The full variable domain, its missing parts supplied by reference TRBV7-8 and TRBJ1-1, is GAGVSQSPRYKVAKRGQDVALRCDPISGHVSLFWYQQALGQGPEFLTYFQNEAQLDKSGLPSDRFFAERPEGSVSTLKIQRTQQEDSAVYLCASSLLLGANTEAFFGQGTRLTVV.

The CDR3 nucleotides are TGTGCCAGCAGTAGTGCCCCCCGCAGGGCGGACACTGAAGCTTTCTTT. Protein sequence: CASSSAPRRADTEAFF. The rearrangement joins TRBV27 to TRBJ1-1; maybe TRBD1 (5 bases). The CDR3 has 16 residues. CDR1 MNHEY and CDR2 SMNVEV come from the germline V gene (reference sequence). The V gene lost 5 bases and the J gene lost 3 bases, with 19 bases spanning the gap.

CDR3: CSVLGGDGYTF. The CDR3 bases are TGCAGCGTTTTAGGGGGCGACGGCTACACCTTC. The chain links TRBV29-1 to TRBJ1-2; 7 positions agree with TRBD1. This CDR3 comprises 11 residues. CDR1 SQVTM and CDR2 ANQGSEA come from the germline V gene. V shed 5 bases and J 8 bases; nucleotides not matched to a gene: 5.

This clone showed up just once. The CDR3 nucleotides are TGTGCCAGCAGCACTGCAGGTGTCGGCTATGGCTACACCTTC. Its translation: CASSTAGVGYGYTF. The V call is TRBV7-2, the J call TRBJ1-2; D is undetermined. Germline V gene lookup returns CDR1 SGHTA and CDR2 FQGNSA. Trimming took 5 bases from V and 4 from J, leaving 14 bases between them. CDR3 length: 14 residues.

The J gene is TRBJ2-3, the V gene TRBV5-1; D is possibly TRBD1 (6 bases). V was cut by 0 bases and J by 4 bases, with 6 bases left in between. CDR3 length: 13 amino acids. CDR1 and CDR2 (germline): SGHRS, YFSETQ. CDR3 DNA sequence: TGCGCCAGCAGCTTGGACAGGGCAGATACGCAGTATTTT. Encoded protein: CASSLDRADTQYF.

The rearrangement uses TRBV7-2 and TRBJ2-3, with a weak D call TRBD2 (6 bases). With 3 bases removed from V and 8 bases from J, the gap between germline ends came to 12 bases. This CDR3 region has 13 residues. Germline V lookup: CDR1 SGHTA, CDR2 FQGNSA. CDR3 loop: CASSLTRSGTQYF. DNA for the CDR3: TGTGCCAGCAGCTTGACTAGGTCTGGTACGCAGTATTTT.

The chain carries TRBV5-1 and TRBJ2-3; 7 bases match TRBD2. The CDR3 is 16 amino acids. Per the germline V gene, CDR1 is SGHRS and CDR2 is YFSETQ. V was pared by 2 bases and J by 1 base, with 7 bases of the junction left unmatched. CDR3 sequence reads: CASSFSAGAGTDTQYF. The CDR3 DNA reads TGCGCCAGCAGCTTTAGTGCGGGAGCGGGCACAGATACGCAGTATTTT.

The chain uses TRBV12-3 or TRBV12-4 and TRBJ1-1; D remains unclear. V gave up 3 bases and J gave up 1 base, with 3 bases separating them. The CDR3 length is 12 residues. The CDR3 region has the DNA TGTGCCAGCAGTTTCGGGAACACTGAAGCTTTCTTT. Translated: CASSFGNTEAFF.

This chain uses TRBV7-9 with TRBJ1-2; perhaps TRBD1 as D (6 bases). Germline CDR1 is SEHNR and CDR2 is FQNEAQ (reference sequence). The CDR3 consists of 16 residues. The V end lost 1 base, the J end lost 2 bases, and 14 bases lay between the germline ends. DNA for the CDR3: TGTGCCAGCAGCTTAGATGGTCCAGGGACAAACTATGGCTACACCTTC. Translation: CASSLDGPGTNYGYTF.

The V call is TRBV2, the J call TRBJ1-1; 12 nucleotides line up with TRBD1. V dropped 5 bases and J dropped 2; count of bases not matched to a gene: 3. Germline CDR1 SNHLY, CDR2 FYNNEI. This CDR3 has 15 amino acids. The CDR3: CASSWDRGPNTEAFF. The DNA of the CDR3 is TGTGCCAGCAGTTGGGACAGGGGGCCTAACACTGAAGCTTTCTTT. The complete variable domain, with remaining parts taken from reference TRBV2 and TRBJ1-1, reads EPEVTQTPSHQVTQMGQEVILRCVPISNHLYFYWYRQILGQKVEFLVSFYNNEISEKSEIFDDQFSVERPDGSNFTLKIRSTKLEDSAMYFCASSWDRGPNTEAFFGQGTRLTVV.

J is TRBJ1-2 and V is TRBV2; 7 positions match TRBD1. Losses at the gene ends were 5 bases for V and 4 bases for J; bases not matched to a gene: 10. Per the germline V gene, CDR1 is SNHLY and CDR2 is FYNNEI. CDR3 length: 15 residues. In DNA form, the CDR3 reads TGTGCCAGCAGTTGGACAGGCTTAAGGTTCTATGGCTACACCTTC. Its translation is CASSWTGLRFYGYTF.

The chain recombines TRBV3-1 (or the pseudogene TRBV3-2) with TRBJ1-2, with no clear D. The ends were cut back, 1 base at V and 1 base at J, with 10 bases in the middle. CDR1 is LGHDT, CDR2 YNNKEL, per germline (reference sequence). The CDR3 is 15 residues long. The CDR3 reads CASSQGAGFNYGYTF. In nucleotides, the CDR3 is TGTGCCAGCAGCCAAGGGGCAGGTTTTAACTATGGCTACACCTTC.

This clone showed up just a few times. This chain uses TRBV12-5 with TRBJ2-5; D possibly corresponds to TRBD2 (6 bases). The CDR3 is 16 residues long. The germline CDR1 and CDR2 sequences are LGHNT and FRNRAP. Between the trimmed V and J ends, which lost 5 bases and 5 bases, there was a span of 21 bases. The CDR3 DNA reads as TGTGCTAGTGGTGGAGGGCATAGCGGAAGTGGGGAGACCCAGTACTTC. Amino acid sequence: CASGGGHSGSGETQYF.

V is TRBV27 and J is TRBJ2-7; 12 bases fit TRBD2. This CDR3 spans 14 amino acids. Germline V lookup: CDR1 MNHEY, CDR2 SMNVEV (reference sequence). V lost 8 bases to trimming and J lost 7 bases; unmatched junction nucleotides: 9. The CDR3 DNA is TGTGCCAGCTGGGGTCGGACTAGCGGGAATGAGCAGTACTTC. Protein: CASWGRTSGNEQYF.

The chain's CDR3 is CASSIYGTGDSPLHF. As DNA, the CDR3 is TGTGCCAGTAGTATCTACGGGACAGGGGACTCACCCCTCCACTTT. V and J are TRBV19 and TRBJ1-6; the match to TRBD1 covers 10 bases. CDR1 LNHDA and CDR2 SQIVND come from the germline V gene (reference sequence). The length of the CDR3 is 15 residues. J lost 10 bases, V lost 3 bases, and 6 bases had no gene match.

This sequence joins TRBV19 and TRBJ2-7; 9 nucleotides align to TRBD1. V was clipped by 5 bases and J by 5 bases; unmatched bases: 7. There are 14 residues in the CDR3. Germline loops: CDR1 LNHDA, CDR2 SQIVND (reference sequence). This CDR3 reads CASSLQGAQDEQYF. DNA for the CDR3: TGTGCCAGTAGTCTACAGGGGGCGCAGGACGAGCAGTACTTC. Drawing the rest from reference TRBV19 and TRBJ2-7, the complete variable domain is DGGITQSPKYLFRKEGQNVTLSCEQNLNHDAMYWYRQDPGQGLRLIYYSQIVNDFQKGDIAEGYSVSREKKESFPLTVTSAQKNPTAFYLCASSLQGAQDEQYFGPGTRLTVT.